This T cell receptor (beta chain) was obtained from a study of shared clonotypes between healthy human individuals (dated by TCRdb to the early 2020s). In the study overall: The cohort comprised a couple of women and a few men aged 18 to 49 years. For each donor, CD4 naive and CD4 memory were each run on three plates, CD8 naive on two plates, and CD8 memory on one plate. To estimate repertoire size and how much clonotype sharing occurs between individuals, the study deeply sequenced the blood TCR repertoires of roughly 5 healthy adults. Libraries were prepared and TCR repertoires were sequenced by different laboratories using diverse techniques, in order to increase sequencing depth and limit assay-specific biases. Leukapheresis yielded between about 0.94 and 8.9 billion PBMCs per donor. What the authors observed across the whole study: The genetic and exposure-history diversity represented was limited by the small number of donors. Sampling was restricted to blood, and TCR repertoires in tissues likely differ from the TCR repertoires found in blood. Estimated clonotype richness was generally larger for naive than for memory subsets. Across a handful of donors, approximately 5% of naive CD4, approximately 3.6% of naive CD8, approximately 2.5% of memory CD4, and around 0.4% of memory CD8 clonotypes were shared. Even with the large sequencing depth, rarefaction of the sorted-subset datasets indicated that sequencing was incomplete. Compared with non-shared clonotypes, the clonotypes found in all four sorted-subset donors had higher generation probabilities. Pairwise subsampling indicated that sequencing depth was expected to affect the degree of clonotype sharing among donors.

Using the deep immunoSEQ assay, TCR CDR3 regions were amplified from genomic DNA by multiplex PCR. Extracted genomic DNA from each cell subset was distributed evenly across all wells of several immunoSEQ 96-well plates, and each plate was treated as a replicate. For sorted subsets, approximately 210 ng genomic DNA, equal to 30,000 or so T cell genomes, was loaded into each replicate PCR. The purified libraries were quantified using a Qubit 3.0 fluorometer, sized with a Bioanalyzer 2100, and then quantified again using the KAPA Library Quantification kit. Every immunoSEQ 96-well plate was sequenced on a dedicated single-read 150-cycle Illumina NextSeq 550 flow cell. As for how the authors treated the data: Because the immunoSEQ output included only junctional sequences and no quality scores, the filtering could not be the same as the filtering used for full-length reads. To assign V/J genes and CDR3, sequences were annotated against IMGT germline references using PyIR, a Python wrapper for IgBLAST v1.9. Any read was removed if the V/J assignment was weak (E-value above 1e-6), the CDR3 was missing, or the read contained stop codons, out-of-frame junctions, or ambiguous translated residues. V3J clonotypes were defined by identical inferred V gene, J gene, and CDR3 amino acid sequence. To compute the percentage overlap between repertoires, the number of shared unique clonotypes was divided by the size of the smaller repertoire. Richness of each repertoire was evaluated using RTK rarefaction, the Chao1 estimator, and Recon v2.1 estimates of unobserved clonotypes. Generation probabilities were computed with OLGA for all TCRbeta clonotypes obtained by the gDNA method from several donors. TCRdb retrieved this table from immuneACCESS and kept in-frame rearrangements only. Not all clones are present; in checked studies, unresolved V genes account for under half, and no reason is known for the remainder. The D gene and trimming were derived from the DNA, and the V and J assignments and clone size from that table. For this sample the table gives more than 2 million clones, of which around 95% were detected only once. The top ten clonotypes cover roughly 1.7% of the sample.

CD8 naive samples consisted of CD45RO-negative cells that were positively selected for CCR7, yielding a CD45RA+CCR7+ population without TemRA cells. Donors were healthy HIV-negative adults with no recently reported acute infections or vaccinations. Only Caucasian adults living in Nashville, Tennessee, USA were represented among the donors. Blood was collected by leukapheresis, and PBMCs were isolated by Ficoll-Histopaque density gradient centrifugation and then cryopreserved in liquid nitrogen vapor phase. Purity and quantity of every magnetically sorted T cell population were checked by analytical flow cytometry. Each sorted fraction had its genomic DNA isolated and then quantified by UV absorbance on a Nanodrop 2000c. Points on this clone: Its cognate antigen has yet to be identified. No base quality information exists; no much larger clone differs at one position.

V was cut back by 2 bases and J by 4 bases, leaving a gap of 8 bases between them. Reading from cysteine to phenylalanine, the CDR3 counts 13 amino acids. Left in the record is the CDR3 DNA by itself, 39 bases read in frame from the first base. The CDR1 and CDR2 encoded by the germline V gene (reference sequence) are MNHNY and SVGAGI. Sample: naive CD8+ T cells from PBMCs. The cell subset or site label for this specimen denotes: CD45RA+CCR7+. This chain is built from TRBV6-6 and TRBJ2-5, with TRBD2 as a weak D call on 5 bases. The sequence came from a man between 18 and 29 years old in good health. Some clones in this sample may be carry-over from other donors' samples. The sequenced DNA: TGTGCCAGCAGTTACGGCGGGCGAGAGACCCAGTACTTC. It is translated as CASSYGGRETQYF.